The clone carrying this TCR beta chain occurred a few times. The target antigen is unknown. This sample was included in a study of blood T cells in healthy people across ages. A second PCR of 7 to 11 cycles used a sample-barcoded 5' primer and a J-beta primer mix. From the 5' RACE reads, TCRdb called clonotypes with MiXCR, one entry per CDR3 protein. This table has some 710,000 distinct CDR3 sequences, about 20% appearing once. The CDR3 sequence is 16 residues long. V was clipped by 5 bases and J by 3 bases, with 16 bases between them. Germline V gives CDR1 SGHVS, CDR2 FNYEAQ. Study conclusions and caveats: Versus aged donors, long-lived donors had higher diversity and more naive CD4+ cells. What prevented conclusive comparison of naive and antigen-experienced cells was that PBMCs were unsorted.

The V call is TRBV7-6, the J call TRBJ1-4; D may be TRBD1 (5 bases). The TCR comes from a man between 65 and 80 years old in good health. Sequenced sample: blood. The CDR3 coding sequence is TGTGCCAGCAGCCGCCTGGCGGGGACGGCTAATGAAAAACTGTTTTTT. Translation gives CASSRLAGTANEKLFF. Variable domain in full (rest from reference TRBV7-6 and TRBJ1-4): GAGVSQSPRYKVTKRGQDVALRCDPISGHVSLYWYRQALGQGPEFLTYFNYEAQQDKSGLPNDRFSAERPEGSISTLTIQRTEQRDSAMYRCASSRLAGTANEKLFFGSGTQLSVL.